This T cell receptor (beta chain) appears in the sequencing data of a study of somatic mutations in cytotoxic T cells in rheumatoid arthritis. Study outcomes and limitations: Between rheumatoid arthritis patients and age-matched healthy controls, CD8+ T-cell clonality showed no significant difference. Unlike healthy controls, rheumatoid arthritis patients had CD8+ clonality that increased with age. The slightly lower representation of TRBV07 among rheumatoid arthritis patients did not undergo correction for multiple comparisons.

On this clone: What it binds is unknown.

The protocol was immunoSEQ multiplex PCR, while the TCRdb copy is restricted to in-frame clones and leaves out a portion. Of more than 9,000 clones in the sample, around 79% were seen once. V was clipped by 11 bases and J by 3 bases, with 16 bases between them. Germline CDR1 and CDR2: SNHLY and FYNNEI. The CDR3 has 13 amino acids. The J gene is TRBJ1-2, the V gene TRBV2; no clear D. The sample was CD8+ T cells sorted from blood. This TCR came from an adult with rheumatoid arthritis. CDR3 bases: TGTGCCTCCGGAGGGTCAGAAGACTATGGCTACACCTTC. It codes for CASGGSEDYGYTF.